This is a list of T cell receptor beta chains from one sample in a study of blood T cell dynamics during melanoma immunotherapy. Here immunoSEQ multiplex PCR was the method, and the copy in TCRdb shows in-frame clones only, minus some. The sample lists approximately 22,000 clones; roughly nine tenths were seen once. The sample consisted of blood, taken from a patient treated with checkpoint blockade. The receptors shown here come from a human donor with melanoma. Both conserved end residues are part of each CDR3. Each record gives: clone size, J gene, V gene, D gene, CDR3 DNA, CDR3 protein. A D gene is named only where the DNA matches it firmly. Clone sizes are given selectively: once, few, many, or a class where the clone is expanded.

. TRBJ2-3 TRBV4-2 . TGTGCCAGCAGCCAAGTAGGCCCTGGGGGCGGGAGCACAGATACGCAGTATTTT CASSQVGPGGGSTDTQYF
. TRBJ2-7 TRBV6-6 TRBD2 TGTGCCAGCAGACCACAGGGAGGGACGGGAGGGTACGAGCAGTACTTC CASRPQGGTGGYEQYF
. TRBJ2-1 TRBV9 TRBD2 TGTGCCAGCAGCGTAGGCGGGAGGGCCACATACAATGAGCAGTTCTTC CASSVGGRATYNEQFF
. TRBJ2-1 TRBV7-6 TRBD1 TGTGCCAGCAGCTTAGAGGGGACAGGGGGGAATGAGCAGTTCTTC CASSLEGTGGNEQFF
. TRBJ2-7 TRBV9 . TGTGCCAGCAGCGTGGACAGTACCTACGAGCAGTACTTC CASSVDSTYEQYF
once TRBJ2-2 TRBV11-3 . TGTGCCAGCAGCTTGTGGCCTGTCGGGGAGCTGTTTTTT CASSLWPVGELFF
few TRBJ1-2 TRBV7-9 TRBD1 TGTGCCCATGATCTCCGGGACAGGGGCAAGACTAACTATGGCTACACCTTC CAHDLRDRGKTNYGYTF
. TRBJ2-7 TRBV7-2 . TGTGCCAGCAGCTTAAGGTACGAGCAGTACTTC CASSLRYEQYF
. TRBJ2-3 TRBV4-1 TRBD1 TGCGCCAGCAGCCACGCCCCCCGAGGGGGCAGGGGGTTCACAGATACGCAGTATTTT CASSHAPRGGRGFTDTQYF
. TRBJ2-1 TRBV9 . TGTGCCAGCAGCGTAGATTCGGCTAGTGGGAATAATGAGCAGTTCTTC CASSVDSASGNNEQFF
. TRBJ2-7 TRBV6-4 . TGTGCCAGCAGTTTCCACGAGCAGTACTTC CASSFHEQYF
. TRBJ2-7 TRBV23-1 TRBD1 TGCGCCAGCAAGCCTTTAATGGCTGGGGACAGGGCTTACGAGCAGTACTTC CASKPLMAGDRAYEQYF
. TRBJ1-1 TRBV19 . TGTGCCAGTAGTAAAATCTCCGCAGGGTACGATGAGAACACTGAAGCTTTCTTT CASSKISAGYDENTEAFF
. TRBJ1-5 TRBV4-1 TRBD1 TGCGCCAGCAGCCAAGCGACAGGGATCAATCAGCCCCAGCATTTT CASSQATGINQPQHF
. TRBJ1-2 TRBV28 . TGTGCCAGCAGTTTCCCGGGGGAGGCGTTCAACTATGGCTACACCTTC CASSFPGEAFNYGYTF
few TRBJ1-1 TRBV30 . TGTGCCTCTAGACAGAACACTGAAGCTTTCTTT CASRQNTEAFF
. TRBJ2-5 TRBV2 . TGTGCCAGCAGGGAGGGACACGGGTTGGCTCTTGGGGGGAAAGAGACCCAGTACTTC CASREGHGLALGGKETQYF
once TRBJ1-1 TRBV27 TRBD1 TGTGCCAGCAGTAAAGACAGGGGACTCAGGACCACTGAAGCTTTCTTT CASSKDRGLRTTEAFF
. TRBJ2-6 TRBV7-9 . TGTGCCAGCAGCTTAGTCGGCTCTGGGGCCAACGTCCTGACTTTC CASSLVGSGANVLTF
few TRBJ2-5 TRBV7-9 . TGTGCCAGCAGCACGGAGCGACGAGAGACCCAGTACTTC CASSTERRETQYF
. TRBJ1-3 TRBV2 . TGTGCCAGCAGAGGACCCCAAACGGACTCTGGAAACACCATATATTTT CASRGPQTDSGNTIYF
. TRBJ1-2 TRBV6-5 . TGTGCCAGCAGTTACTCGTCGGGGGACTCGGCCTATGGCTACACCTTC CASSYSSGDSAYGYTF
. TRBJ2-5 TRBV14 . TGTGCCAGCAGCCATGCCGGTGCACTCCAAGGGGCCCAGTACTTC CASSHAGALQGAQYF
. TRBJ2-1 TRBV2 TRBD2 TGTGCCAGCAGTAAACTAGCGGGAGTTGGACCTAATGAGCAGTTCTTC CASSKLAGVGPNEQFF